One and the same sample provided the 30 T cell receptor beta chains below, sequenced in a study of blood T cell repertoires in COVID-19. Clones were read by immunoSEQ multiplex PCR, and TCRdb kept only the in-frame ones, dropping some. The sample holds 110,000 or so clones; approximately 81% are singletons and the top ten take around 3.5%. Sample: peripheral blood. These receptors all come from a middle-aged man with acute or convalescent COVID-19.

The gene calls are TRBV7-9 and TRBJ1-6, with D perhaps TRBD1 (5 bases). The CDR3 has 17 amino acids. The germline CDR1 and CDR2 sequences are SEHNR and FQNEAQ (reference sequence). Trimming left V 5 bases short and J 0 bases short, with 14 bases between. The CDR3 nucleotides read TGTGCCAGCAGCCGAACAGGCAAACCCTCCTATAATTCACCCCTCCACTTT. Translation gives CASSRTGKPSYNSPLHF.

This clone was seen only once. The J gene is TRBJ1-3, the V gene TRBV5-5; tentatively, D is TRBD1 (5 bases). The germline gives CDR1 SGHKS, CDR2 YYEKEE (reference sequence). V was clipped by 4 bases and J by 0 bases, with 17 bases between them. CDR3 size: 17 residues. CDR3 sequence (DNA): TGTGCCAGCAGCCTATCCCCGGGGACTCACTCTGGAAACACCATATATTTT. Translated, it gives CASSLSPGTHSGNTIYF.

The V call is TRBV4-3, the J call TRBJ2-5; TRBD1 matches 8 bases. Germline trimming cut 2 bases from V and 1 base from J; bases unmatched to any gene: 3. Germline V lookup: CDR1 LGHNA, CDR2 YSLEER. The CDR3 loop spans 15 amino acids. Here the CDR3 DNA reads TGCGCCAGCAGCCAACTGGGACAGGCCCAAGAGACCCAGTACTTC. Its protein is CASSQLGQAQETQYF.

CDR3 nucleotide sequence: TGTGCCAGCAGCCGACCCGCCGGACTAGCGGGGGGGAGGACCCAGTACTTC. This codes for CASSRPAGLAGGRTQYF. The chain combines TRBV6-2 or TRBV6-3 with TRBJ2-5, with 15 nucleotides matching TRBD2. CDR1 is MNHEY and CDR2 is SVGEGT in the germline V gene. Trimming at V came to 6 bases and at J to 7 bases, leaving 12 bases not matched to a gene. This CDR3 is built from 17 residues.

This clone was seen a few times. The CDR3 sequence is CASSLAVGNEQFF. The DNA of the CDR3 is TGTGCCAGCAGCTTAGCAGTTGGCAATGAGCAGTTCTTC. This rearrangement joins TRBV11-2 to TRBJ2-1; no reliable D call. The V end lost 1 base, the J end lost 6 bases, and 7 bases lay between the germline ends. The CDR3 length is 13 residues. The germline gives CDR1 SGHAT, CDR2 FQNNGV.

The chain has TRBV25-1 and TRBJ1-3, with D possibly TRBD1 on 6 matching bases. V was cut by 5 bases and J by 2 bases, with 13 bases left in between. The CDR3 loop spans 15 amino acids. Germline V gene data show CDR1 as MGHDK and CDR2 as SYGVNS. The CDR3 nucleotides read TGTGCCAGCAGTAGATCAGGGGATGCTGGAAACACCATATATTTT. Protein: CASSRSGDAGNTIYF.

The gene calls are TRBV5-1 and TRBJ2-3; TRBD2 aligns across 13 bases. Germline lookup yields CDR1 SGHRS and CDR2 YFSETQ. The length of the CDR3 is 17 residues. The V and J ends lost 6 bases and 0 bases, in that order; junction bases with no gene match: 7. The chain's CDR3 is CASNVLAGGKSTDTQYF. CDR3 DNA: TGCGCCAGCAACGTACTAGCGGGGGGGAAGAGCACAGATACGCAGTATTTT.

The V and J genes are TRBV14 and TRBJ1-2; the match to TRBD1 covers 9 bases. The CDR3 has 16 amino acids. V shed 0 bases, J shed 5 bases, and the junction held 7 bases outside the gene matches. Germline values: CDR1 SGHDN, CDR2 FVKESK. The chain's CDR3 is CASSQDSGQGLYGYTF. CDR3 bases: TGTGCCAGCAGCCAAGACTCGGGACAGGGCTTATATGGCTACACCTTC.

V usage is TRBV6-5 and J usage is TRBJ1-5, with D perhaps TRBD1 (5 bases). Germline values: CDR1 MNHEY, CDR2 SVGAGI. V shed 7 bases and J shed 1 base, with 14 bases lying between them. This CDR3 region has 15 residues. This CDR3 is CASMVDTPSNQPQHF. CDR3 sequence (DNA): TGTGCCAGCATGGTGGACACTCCAAGCAATCAGCCCCAGCATTTT.

This clone was seen only once. This chain uses TRBV18 with TRBJ2-3; 9 bases line up with TRBD2. The germline V gene has CDR1 KGHSH and CDR2 LQKENI. The length of the CDR3 is 17 residues. V gave up 4 bases and J gave up 6 bases; unmatched junction bases: 14. The CDR3 sequence: CASSRTVPSGDGDTQYF. The CDR3 nucleotides are TGTGCCAGCTCACGCACCGTTCCTAGCGGGGACGGGGATACGCAGTATTTT.

CDR3 amino acids: CASSQNRGRKNEQYF. In DNA form, the CDR3 reads TGTGCCAGCAGTCAAAACAGGGGTCGTAAAAACGAGCAGTACTTC. The chain combines TRBV7-9 with TRBJ2-7; 7 positions agree with TRBD1. The germline gives CDR1 SEHNR, CDR2 FQNEAQ (reference sequence). Germline trimming cut 6 bases from V and 5 bases from J; bases unmatched to any gene: 13. CDR3 length equals 15 residues.

J is TRBJ1-5 and V is TRBV19; 7 nucleotides align to TRBD1. Germline-derived CDR1 and CDR2 are LNHDA and SQIVND (reference sequence). The junction had 4 bases not matched to a gene; V was cut back by 5 bases and J by 0 bases. The CDR3 loop spans 15 amino acids. The DNA for the CDR3 is TGTGCCAGTAGTCCAGGGACAGCTAGCAATCAGCCCCAGCATTTT. Translated: CASSPGTASNQPQHF. Supplemented by reference TRBV19 and TRBJ1-5, the full variable domain reads DGGITQSPKYLFRKEGQNVTLSCEQNLNHDAMYWYRQDPGQGLRLIYYSQIVNDFQKGDIAEGYSVSREKKESFPLTVTSAQKNPTAFYLCASSPGTASNQPQHFGDGTRLSIL.

This clone turned up a few times. V and J are TRBV5-1 and TRBJ1-2, with 10 bases identical to TRBD1. CDR1 SGHRS and CDR2 YFSETQ come from the germline V gene. Trimming removed 4 bases from V and 3 bases from J; junction bases left unmatched: 6. The CDR3 covers 15 residues. CDR3 in DNA: TGCGCCAGCAGCATCTCGACAGGGGGCGACTATGGCTACACCTTC. Its protein is CASSISTGGDYGYTF.

This clone was picked up a small number of times. The rearrangement uses TRBV19 and TRBJ1-5; D not resolved. CDR1 is LNHDA, CDR2 SQIVND, per germline (reference sequence). With 7 bases removed from V and 5 bases from J, the gap between germline ends came to 12 bases. The CDR3 totals 13 residues. The CDR3 spells CASIGRADQPQHF. In DNA form, the CDR3 reads TGTGCCAGTATCGGGCGGGCCGATCAGCCCCAGCATTTT.

The chain uses TRBV18 and TRBJ2-6, with D unresolved. Germline V CDR1 and CDR2: KGHSH, LQKENI. V lost 3 bases and J lost 0, with 6 bases in between. The CDR3 runs 15 residues. CDR3 nucleotide sequence: TGTGCCAGCTCACCCGCACTCTCTGGGGCCAACGTCCTGACTTTC. It specifies CASSPALSGANVLTF.

This clone was counted only a few times. CDR3 sequence (DNA): TGTGCTAGTGGTTTGGGTCAGACAGGGAAAGATACGCAGTATTTT. Protein product: CASGLGQTGKDTQYF. The genes are TRBV12-5 and TRBJ2-3; TRBD1 matches 7 bases. Germline CDR1 and CDR2: LGHNT and FRNRAP. The CDR3 length is 15 residues. The junction had 6 bases not matched to a gene; V was cut back by 1 base and J by 5 bases.

The CDR3 nucleotides are TGCGCCAGCAGCCCGGGACAGACCTACGAGCAGTACTTC. Translated, it gives CASSPGQTYEQYF. V gene TRBV5-1 combines with J gene TRBJ2-7; 7 bases are shared with TRBD1. Losses at the gene ends were 4 bases for V and 2 bases for J; bases not matched to a gene: 3. Germline lookup yields CDR1 SGHRS and CDR2 YFSETQ. This CDR3 spans 13 amino acids.

CDR3 loop: CASTPGTASNYGYTF. For the CDR3, the DNA is TGTGCCAGCACCCCCGGGACAGCTTCTAACTATGGCTACACCTTC. The chain has TRBV25-1 and TRBJ1-2; TRBD1 matches 7 bases. The junction had 8 bases not matched to a gene; V was cut back by 7 bases and J by 0 bases. The CDR3 is made up of 15 amino acids. CDR1 is MGHDK and CDR2 is SYGVNS in the germline V gene.

This sequence joins TRBV12-3 or TRBV12-4 and TRBJ1-5; D is ambiguous. The CDR3 is 13 amino acids. The ends were cut back, 6 bases at V and 7 bases at J, with 13 bases in the middle. In nucleotides, the CDR3 is TGTGCCAGCAGCAACCAACTCGGGCAGCCCCAGCATTTT. Its protein is CASSNQLGQPQHF.

This clone was seen just once. V and J are TRBV2 and TRBJ2-2, with TRBD1 matching over 9 bases. Germline trimming cut 7 bases from V and 8 bases from J; bases unmatched to any gene: 5. Germline CDR1 is SNHLY and CDR2 is FYNNEI. The CDR3 consists of 13 residues. The CDR3 coding sequence is TGTGCCAGCACCCAACAGGGGGCGGGGGAGCTGTTTTTT. Its translation: CASTQQGAGELFF. Using reference TRBV2 and TRBJ2-2 for the parts outside the CDR3, the full variable domain is EPEVTQTPSHQVTQMGQEVILRCVPISNHLYFYWYRQILGQKVEFLVSFYNNEISEKSEIFDDQFSVERPDGSNFTLKIRSTKLEDSAMYFCASTQQGAGELFFGEGSRLTVL.

The chain recombines TRBV6-6 with TRBJ1-5, with 7 bases identical to TRBD1. CDR3 size: 16 residues. Germline lookup yields CDR1 MNHNY and CDR2 SVGAGI (reference sequence). Trimming removed 2 bases from V and 6 bases from J; junction bases left unmatched: 10. The CDR3 here is CASSYRRQGTGQPQHF. For the CDR3, the DNA is TGTGCCAGCAGTTACCGTAGACAGGGAACAGGTCAGCCCCAGCATTTT.

This clone was observed a handful of times. This sequence joins TRBV7-6 and TRBJ1-2; TRBD1 aligns across 8 bases. The CDR3 is made up of 15 amino acids. After removal of 4 bases from V and 6 bases from J, the junction contained 10 bases not matched to a gene. Germline V lookup: CDR1 SGHVS, CDR2 FNYEAQ. CDR3: CASSSLQAGGNGYTF. In DNA form, the CDR3 reads TGTGCCAGCAGCTCCCTTCAGGCAGGGGGCAATGGCTACACCTTC.

The chain employs TRBV27 and TRBJ1-5, with TRBD1 matching 10 bases. The CDR3 sequence is 18 residues long. The V gene end was trimmed by 6 bases and the J gene end by 0 bases; junction bases not matched to a gene: 11. Germline V gives CDR1 MNHEY, CDR2 SMNVEV (reference sequence). CDR3 residues: CASRAGTGASYSNQPQHF. The CDR3 DNA reads TGTGCCAGCAGGGCTGGGACAGGGGCAAGCTATAGCAATCAGCCCCAGCATTTT.

The chain uses TRBV19 and TRBJ2-7, with D perhaps TRBD1 (7 bases). Trimming removed 9 bases at V and 6 bases at J, with 12 bases between. The CDR3 covers 11 residues. Germline V lookup: CDR1 LNHDA, CDR2 SQIVND (reference sequence). The chain's CDR3 is CASRQGGEQYF. The CDR3 DNA is TGTGCCAGCCGCCAGGGGGGCGAGCAGTACTTC.

The chain is built from TRBV7-9 and TRBJ2-7, with D possibly matching TRBD1 (7 bases). This CDR3 is 16 amino acids long. Looked up from germline, CDR1 is SEHNR and CDR2 is FQNEAQ (reference sequence). V dropped 5 bases and J dropped 2 bases, with 19 bases sitting between them. CDR3 DNA: TGTGCCAGCAGCCCGCGGGGACAGTCTTCGCCCTACGAGCAGTACTTC. The encoded protein is CASSPRGQSSPYEQYF.

The rearrangement links TRBV7-2 to TRBJ2-7; possibly TRBD1 for D (6 bases). The CDR3 covers 15 residues. Between the trimmed V and J ends, which lost 2 bases and 3 bases, there was a span of 14 bases. Germline CDR1 SGHTA, CDR2 FQGNSA. The CDR3 loop reads CASSLSTGYNYEQYF. The CDR3 DNA is TGTGCCAGCAGCTTAAGTACAGGGTACAACTACGAGCAGTACTTC.

This chain uses TRBV10-2 with TRBJ1-5; 12 bases map to TRBD1. Germline trimming cut 6 bases from V and 8 bases from J; bases unmatched to any gene: 5. The germline gives CDR1 WSHSY, CDR2 SAAADI. This CDR3 has 14 residues. The CDR3 sequence: CASSGTGGAEPQHF. The CDR3 nucleotides are TGCGCCAGCAGCGGGACAGGGGGCGCGGAGCCCCAGCATTTT.

The V call is TRBV7-3, the J call TRBJ2-3; a possible D gene is TRBD1 (6 bases). Trimming left V 1 base short and J 1 base short, with 9 bases between. The CDR3 covers 15 residues. Germline lookup yields CDR1 SGHTA and CDR2 FQGTGA. In DNA form, the CDR3 reads TGTGCCAGCAGCTTAATGGGGGCTGGCACAGATACGCAGTATTTT. This gives the protein CASSLMGAGTDTQYF.

This clone was seen once. The chain couples TRBV27 to TRBJ2-7; TRBD1 aligns across 11 bases. Unmatched junction bases numbered 11, after V lost 8 bases and J lost 5 bases. This CDR3 is 15 amino acids long. Germline CDR1 reads MNHEY; CDR2 reads SMNVEV (reference sequence). The CDR3 nucleotides read TGTGCCAGCGACGCTACGGGACAGGGGGAGAACGAGCAGTACTTC. As protein: CASDATGQGENEQYF.

The V call is TRBV7-2, the J call TRBJ2-3; D possibly corresponds to TRBD2 (6 bases). Trimming removed 5 bases at V and 2 bases at J, with 17 bases between. The CDR3 totals 16 residues. Germline CDR1 SGHTA, CDR2 FQGNSA. The CDR3 here is CASSTRPGRDTDTQYF. The DNA of the CDR3 is TGTGCCAGCAGCACAAGGCCGGGGCGGGACACAGATACGCAGTATTTT.